The 10 T cell receptor beta chains reported below all come from one sample, sequenced in a study of T cells in Graves' hyperthyroidism and ophthalmopathy. The source material, RNA transcripts, was used to amplify TCR beta CDR3 regions. A set of HTBI primers served as the primers for a first-round RT-PCR of the TCR CDR3. One entry per CDR3 protein results from TCRdb running MiXCR on the multiplex PCR reads. The table lists over 700,000 distinct CDR3 sequences, approximately 40% of them singletons. Sequencing was done on a sample of blood. The receptors were gathered from a woman aged 40 to 55 with Graves' hyperthyroidism.

Of note for this clonotype: Just one base apart from a much larger clone, this may be a read error. V is TRBV2 and J is TRBJ1-2; a possible D gene is TRBD1 (6 bases). Germline lookup yields CDR1 SNHLY and CDR2 FYNNEI. Trimming removed 3 bases from V and 4 bases from J, with 6 bases in between. The CDR3 totals 12 residues. CDR3 sequence (DNA): TGTGCCAGCAGTGAGGGGGCCTATGGCTACACCTTC. This gives the protein CASSEGAYGYTF.

This clonotype was recorded a few times. The V gene is TRBV6-5, the J gene TRBJ2-5, with D unresolved. The V end lost 4 bases, the J end lost 5 bases, and 11 bases lay between the germline ends. This CDR3 is built from 13 residues. Germline loops: CDR1 MNHEY, CDR2 SVGAGI. The CDR3 sequence is CASSFSSLETQYF. Written as DNA, the CDR3 is TGTGCCAGCAGTTTCAGCTCTTTGGAGACCCAGTACTTC.

J is TRBJ2-7 and V is TRBV6-5; the D call may be TRBD1 or TRBD2 (5 bases each). Per the germline V gene, CDR1 is MNHEY and CDR2 is SVGAGI. This CDR3 has 14 amino acids. Between the trimmed V and J ends, which lost 2 bases and 6 bases, there was a span of 14 bases. Here the CDR3 DNA reads TGTGCCAGCAGTTACACGGGACGGTCTCGCGAGCAGTACTTC. It is translated as CASSYTGRSREQYF.

The V gene is TRBV7-2, the J gene TRBJ2-7; possibly TRBD2 for D (5 bases). Germline lookup yields CDR1 SGHTA and CDR2 FQGNSA. The V and J ends lost 3 bases and 10 bases respectively, with 19 bases between them. The CDR3 extends over 14 amino acids. CDR3 coding DNA: TGTGCCAGCAGCTTTTCCCTGAGCGGCTCGGATCAGTACTTC. Its translation is CASSFSLSGSDQYF.

The table lists this clonotype with a few counts. Likely a read error: the CDR3 ends without its conserved phenylalanine or tryptophan. The DNA is omitted, as the CDR3 cannot be located on it reliably, and the CDR3 follows TCRdb's listing. This chain uses TRBV10-3 with TRBJ2-6. 8 amino acids form the CDR3, both terminal residues included. Germline CDR1 and CDR2: ENHRY and SYGVKD. This chain's CDR3 is CAISAGTS.

This chain connects TRBV7-2 to TRBJ1-1; a weak D match, TRBD1 (6 bases). The CDR3 runs 16 residues. Germline CDR1 and CDR2: SGHTA and FQGNSA. With 7 bases removed from V and 4 bases from J, the gap between germline ends came to 22 bases. In DNA form, the CDR3 reads TGTGCCAGCACCCAAGGACGGGGGGGGGGCACCACTGAAGCTTTCTTT. Protein: CASTQGRGGGTTEAFF. Together with reference TRBV7-2 and TRBJ1-1, the CDR3 gives the full variable domain: GAGVSQSPSNKVTEKGKDVELRCDPISGHTALYWYRQSLGQGLEFLIYFQGNSAPDKSGLPSDRFSAERTGGSVSTLTIQRTQQEDSAVYLCASTQGRGGGTTEAFFGQGTRLTVV.

The rearrangement links TRBV6-1 to TRBJ1-6; TRBD1 is a possible D gene (5 bases). CDR1 is MNHNS, CDR2 SASEGT, per germline. The CDR3 covers 15 residues. V was cut by 6 bases and J by 10 bases, with 19 bases left in between. CDR3 region: CASSAPFRDFSPLHF. Here the CDR3 DNA reads TGTGCCAGCAGCGCGCCATTCAGGGACTTCTCACCCCTCCACTTT.

The table lists this clonotype with a few counts. The chain couples TRBV19 to TRBJ1-4; D call uncertain. The CDR3 sequence is 15 residues long. The V end was cut by 3 bases, the J end by 4 bases, with 12 bases between. Germline loops: CDR1 LNHDA, CDR2 SQIVND (reference sequence). The CDR3 bases are TGTGCCAGTAGTATCTTGTGGAGTCTTAATGAAAAACTGTTTTTT. This encodes CASSILWSLNEKLFF.

This clonotype was counted at least ten times. The V gene is TRBV11-2, the J gene TRBJ1-1, with D possibly being TRBD1 (6 bases). V was clipped by 1 base and J by 0 bases, with 18 bases between them. Germline V gene data show CDR1 as SGHAT and CDR2 as FQNNGV. The CDR3 has 18 amino acids. The CDR3 here is CASSLGRGRALMNTEAFF. CDR3 coding DNA: TGTGCCAGCAGCTTAGGTCGGGGGCGCGCTTTGATGAACACTGAAGCTTTCTTT.

The chain couples TRBV7-9 to TRBJ1-2; no clear D. The CDR3 has 14 amino acids. V was clipped by 0 bases and J by 5 bases, with 10 bases between them. The germline gives CDR1 SEHNR, CDR2 FQNEAQ (reference sequence). CDR3 region: CASSLAETQYGYTF. CDR3 coding DNA: TGTGCCAGCAGCTTAGCGGAGACCCAATATGGCTACACCTTC.